This T cell receptor (beta chain) emerged from a study of regulatory T cells in long-lasting Graves disease. The study, taken as a whole, reports: Persistent disease favored TRBV28, TRBJ1-2 and TRBJ2-5.

Time point described: newly diagnosed GD, antithyroid drugs for less than 3 months. PBMC-derived RNA was used for the TCR library. Note on this clonotype: Its antigen is unidentified.

Investigators prepared the TCR beta libraries by applying iRepertoire HTBI primers and Arm-PCR of CDR3 regions. TCRdb itself ran the multiplex PCR reads through MiXCR, one entry per CDR3 protein. The table has 250,000 or so distinct CDR3 sequences, around a sixth seen once. The CDR3 loop spans 13 amino acids. Germline CDR1 and CDR2: DFQATT and SNEGSKA (reference sequence). V was clipped by 3 bases and J by 5 bases; unmatched bases: 5. The same specimen was also included in a second study, on T cells in Graves' hyperthyroidism and ophthalmopathy.

The clonotype comes from a woman aged 25 to 45 with Graves disease. Here the sequenced sample was peripheral blood mononuclear cells (PBMCs), taken at new diagnosis, from a patient treated with antithyroid drugs. The chain combines TRBV20-1 with TRBJ2-5; 8 positions agree with TRBD2. CDR3 bases: TGCAGTGCTAGTCGGGGGGGGGCCGAGACCCAGTACTTC. It codes for CSASRGGAETQYF.